The T cell receptor beta chain described here comes from a study of T cell changes during pregnancy in multiple sclerosis. The germline CDR1 and CDR2 sequences are MNHNY and SVGAGI (reference sequence). V lost 2 bases to trimming and J lost 8 bases, with 15 bases between them. The CDR3 runs to 14 residues. TCRdb keeps only in-frame clones here, not all; method: immunoSEQ multiplex PCR. The sample records around 100,000 clones, around nine tenths being singletons. This chain joins TRBV6-6 and TRBJ1-2; no clear D. The sample here was peripheral blood, taken in the second trimester of pregnancy. The origin of this receptor is a female donor with multiple sclerosis, enrolled in a pregnancy study. This CDR3 is CASSYDDGGYGYTF. CDR3 DNA: TGTGCCAGCAGTTACGACGACGGCGGATACGGCTACACCTTC.